These T cell receptor beta chains were read from a single sample in a study of blood T cell repertoires in COVID-19. Assay: immunoSEQ multiplex PCR; the TCRdb copy retains only in-frame clones and omits some. The table has about 140,000 clones, around 88% seen once. Sequencing used peripheral blood. All receptors come from a woman in her sixties or seventies with acute or convalescent COVID-19. Each CDR3 is given with its conserved first and last residue. D genes are given only for firm matches. Size tells how often a clone was seen (once, few, many) or the class of an expanded clone, and some rows leave it out.

V gene: TRBV19; CDR3 length: 15; clone size: NA; J gene: TRBJ1-1; D gene: NA; CDR3 protein: CASSIALDRNTEAFF; CDR3 DNA: TGTGCCAGTAGTATTGCCCTCGACAGAAACACTGAAGCTTTCTTT
V gene: TRBV10-3; CDR3 length: 12; clone size: NA; J gene: TRBJ2-1; D gene: NA; CDR3 protein: CAIRTQGDEQFF; CDR3 DNA: TGTGCCATCAGAACACAGGGCGATGAGCAGTTCTTC
V gene: TRBV3-1/TRBV3-2; CDR3 length: 15; clone size: NA; J gene: TRBJ1-6; D gene: TRBD1; CDR3 protein: CASSQAGQGNSPLHF; CDR3 DNA: TGTGCCAGCAGCCAAGCCGGACAGGGTAATTCACCCCTCCACTTT
V gene: TRBV4-1; CDR3 length: 15; clone size: once; J gene: TRBJ2-1; D gene: TRBD1; CDR3 protein: CASSLGTGSYNEQFF; CDR3 DNA: TGCGCCAGCAGCCTAGGGACAGGGTCCTACAATGAGCAGTTCTTC
V gene: TRBV4-3; CDR3 length: 16; clone size: NA; J gene: TRBJ2-3; D gene: TRBD1; CDR3 protein: CASSQQTGGFTDTQYF; CDR3 DNA: TGCGCCAGCAGCCAACAGACAGGGGGCTTCACAGATACGCAGTATTTT
V gene: TRBV7-9; CDR3 length: 15; clone size: NA; J gene: TRBJ2-7; D gene: TRBD1; CDR3 protein: CASSLGQGTAYEQYF; CDR3 DNA: TGTGCCAGCAGCTTAGGACAGGGAACGGCCTACGAGCAGTACTTC
V gene: TRBV10-3; CDR3 length: 14; clone size: NA; J gene: TRBJ1-1; D gene: NA; CDR3 protein: CAISRGGSNTEAFF; CDR3 DNA: TGTGCCATCAGCCGGGGGGGGAGTAACACTGAAGCTTTCTTT
V gene: TRBV20-1; CDR3 length: 14; clone size: once; J gene: TRBJ1-1; D gene: TRBD1; CDR3 protein: CSASGTGGDTEAFF; CDR3 DNA: TGCAGTGCTAGTGGGACAGGGGGCGACACTGAAGCTTTCTTT
V gene: TRBV19; CDR3 length: 15; clone size: NA; J gene: TRBJ1-5; D gene: NA; CDR3 protein: CASSIGGYSNQPQHF; CDR3 DNA: TGTGCCAGTAGTATAGGCGGTTATAGCAATCAGCCCCAGCATTTT
V gene: TRBV7-9; CDR3 length: 14; clone size: NA; J gene: TRBJ1-2; D gene: TRBD1; CDR3 protein: CASSSIGTGDGYTF; CDR3 DNA: TGTGCCAGCAGCTCAATTGGGACAGGGGATGGCTACACCTTC
V gene: TRBV30; CDR3 length: 17; clone size: NA; J gene: TRBJ2-5; D gene: TRBD2; CDR3 protein: CAWSAGVGGGTRETQYF; CDR3 DNA: TGTGCCTGGAGCGCCGGGGTCGGCGGGGGGACTAGGGAGACCCAGTACTTC